One sample yielded the 24 T cell receptor beta chains listed below, sequenced in a study of vaccination and CD4 T cells after COVID-19. Documented treatment: approximately 10-day PBMC culture with coronavirus spike peptide pools or control peptides (ViraFEST assay). With the Oncomine TCR Beta short-read assay, DNA from cultured CD4+ T cells was sequenced. TCRdb fed the PCR reads into MiXCR, producing one record per CDR3 protein. Of roughly 10,000 distinct CDR3 sequences in the sample, 30% were seen once. Antigen specificity for these receptors is unknown. The source was CD4+ T cells from blood, cultured in vitro, collected after SARS-CoV-2 vaccination. These receptor sequences come from a human donor who had recovered from COVID-19.

In its sample, this clonotype is medium-sized (0.01 to 0.1%). This chain joins TRBV24-1 and TRBJ2-7; 9 bases map to TRBD1. Germline assignment: CDR1 KGHDR and CDR2 SFDVKD. J lost 7 bases, V lost 4 bases, and 4 bases had no gene match. The CDR3 extends over 13 amino acids. The chain's CDR3 is CATSDTGGWEQYF. The CDR3 DNA reads TGTGCCACCAGTGACACAGGGGGCTGGGAGCAGTACTTC.

The CDR3, as DNA: TGTGCCAGCAGCCGAAAAGGGGGTCAAGAGACCCAGTACTTC. Translation: CASSRKGGQETQYF. This chain joins TRBV5-8 and TRBJ2-5, with TRBD1 as a possible D gene (6 bases). Germline CDR1 SGHTS, CDR2 YDEGEE. Between the trimmed V and J ends, which lost 4 bases and 2 bases, there was a span of 12 bases. This CDR3 has 14 amino acids.

The gene calls are TRBV6-2 or TRBV6-3 and TRBJ1-4; possibly TRBD1 for D (5 bases). Per the germline V gene, CDR1 is MNHEY and CDR2 is SVGEGT. This CDR3 comprises 12 residues. With 7 bases removed from V and 10 bases from J, the gap between germline ends came to 13 bases. The CDR3 DNA reads as TGTGCCAGCACCCTGGGGACGGCAAAACTGTTTTTT. The encoded protein is CASTLGTAKLFF.

V is TRBV19 and J is TRBJ1-4; TRBD1 agrees at 9 bases. The length of the CDR3 is 14 residues. With 4 bases clipped from V and 8 bases from J, the junction kept 5 bases outside the gene matches. Germline loops: CDR1 LNHDA, CDR2 SQIVND (reference sequence). The DNA for the CDR3 is TGTGCCAGTAGTACGGGGACAGGGCCCGAAAAACTGTTTTTT. This encodes CASSTGTGPEKLFF.

The chain carries TRBV7-2 and TRBJ2-7; 14 bases fit TRBD2. Unmatched junction bases numbered 6, after V lost 5 bases and J lost 9 bases. The CDR3 spans 14 residues. The V gene's germline CDR1 is SGHTA and CDR2 FQGNSA. The CDR3 protein is CASSRGLAGDVQYF. The CDR3, as DNA: TGTGCCAGCAGCCGGGGACTAGCGGGAGATGTGCAGTACTTC.

V gene TRBV11-2 combines with J gene TRBJ1-1; D is unresolved. This CDR3 contains 16 residues. Germline values: CDR1 SGHAT, CDR2 FQNNGV. V was cut by 4 bases and J by 0 bases, with 15 bases left in between. The CDR3 loop is CASSSFHRSMNTEAFF. CDR3 nucleotides: TGTGCCAGCAGCTCGTTCCATCGCAGCATGAACACTGAAGCTTTCTTT.

This clonotype was found a few times. V gene TRBV20-1 combines with J gene TRBJ1-2; D perhaps matches TRBD1 (5 bases). Germline V CDR1 and CDR2: DFQATT, SNEGSKA (reference sequence). V was pared by 1 base and J by 0 bases, with 12 bases between. This CDR3 comprises 15 residues. CDR3 in amino acids: CSARGVEGTNYGYTF. CDR3 in DNA: TGCAGTGCTAGAGGGGTGGAGGGGACTAACTATGGCTACACCTTC.

The chain carries TRBV28 and TRBJ1-1; the D is unclear. CDR1 is MDHEN, CDR2 SYDVKM, per germline. The V end lost 10 bases, the J end lost 6 bases, and 18 bases lay between the germline ends. CDR3 length: 13 amino acids. CDR3 sequence: CAILPGGRAEAFF. As DNA, the CDR3 is TGTGCCATCCTACCAGGTGGCCGGGCTGAAGCTTTCTTT.

The chain has TRBV6-8 and TRBJ1-5; 7 nucleotides agree with TRBD1. The J segment lost 3 bases and the V segment lost 10 bases, leaving 6 bases of the junction unmatched. Germline CDR1 reads MNHGY; CDR2 reads SAAAGT. The CDR3 extends over 13 amino acids. CDR3 nucleotides: TGTGCCATCAGGGGGGACCTCAATCAGCCCCAGCATTTT. Protein sequence: CAIRGDLNQPQHF.

This clonotype was seen only a few times. V gene TRBV7-2 combines with J gene TRBJ1-2; 8 nucleotides align to TRBD1. CDR1 is SGHTA, CDR2 FQGNSA, per germline. V lost 3 bases and J lost 6; bases outside the gene matches: 9. The CDR3 contains 15 residues. The CDR3 spells CASSFSSGQVHGYTF. CDR3 in DNA: TGTGCCAGCAGCTTCTCATCGGGACAGGTCCATGGCTACACCTTC.

The V call is TRBV7-9, the J call TRBJ1-5, with D uncertain. Trimming stripped 1 base from V and 6 bases from J, with 4 bases between. Germline values: CDR1 SEHNR, CDR2 FQNEAQ (reference sequence). CDR3 length: 12 amino acids. CDR3 loop: CASSLGTQPQHF. In nucleotides, the CDR3 is TGTGCCAGCAGCTTAGGGACTCAGCCCCAGCATTTT.

The rearrangement joins TRBV7-9 to TRBJ2-7; 8 bases align to TRBD1. Germline V gene data show CDR1 as SEHNR and CDR2 as FQNEAQ (reference sequence). Unmatched junction bases numbered 3, after V lost 1 base and J lost 4 bases. The CDR3 totals 14 residues. CDR3 DNA: TGTGCCAGCAGCTTAGGGCAGGGGGCTTACGAGCAGTACTTC. Amino acids: CASSLGQGAYEQYF. Drawing the rest from reference TRBV7-9 and TRBJ2-7, the complete variable domain is DTGVSQNPRHKITKRGQNVTFRCDPISEHNRLYWYRQTLGQGPEFLTYFQNEAQLEKSRLLSDRFSAERPKGSFSTLEIQRTEQGDSAMYLCASSLGQGAYEQYFGPGTRLTVT.

This clonotype was seen just once. V usage is TRBV4-1 and J usage is TRBJ2-7, with 11 bases aligning to TRBD2. There are 16 residues in the CDR3. CDR1 and CDR2 from the germline V gene are MGHRA and YSYEKL. V lost 2 bases and J lost 6; bases outside the gene matches: 9. This chain's CDR3 is CASSQNSGRVVGEQYF. CDR3 in DNA: TGCGCCAGCAGCCAAAATAGCGGGAGGGTGGTCGGCGAGCAGTACTTC.

This clonotype appeared a few times. This chain uses TRBV19 with TRBJ2-1, with TRBD2 matching 12 bases. Germline V CDR1 and CDR2: LNHDA, SQIVND (reference sequence). The CDR3 sequence is 14 residues long. Trimming removed 6 bases from V and 8 bases from J; junction bases left unmatched: 5. DNA of the CDR3: TGTGCCAGTAGGACTAGCGGGAGTTCCGATGAGCAGTTCTTC. Protein: CASRTSGSSDEQFF.

The rearrangement uses TRBV7-2 and TRBJ1-2; 7 bases map to TRBD1. The length of the CDR3 is 15 residues. In germline, CDR1 is SGHTA, CDR2 FQGNSA. Trimming removed 1 base from V and 4 bases from J; junction bases left unmatched: 6. The DNA for the CDR3 is TGTGCCAGCAGCTTAGGGGTAGGGGGCGCCTATGGCTACACCTTC. It specifies CASSLGVGGAYGYTF.

The gene calls are TRBV18 and TRBJ2-5, with TRBD1 identical over 8 bases. J lost 2 bases, V lost 5 bases, and 4 bases had no gene match. Germline lookup yields CDR1 KGHSH and CDR2 LQKENI. The CDR3 consists of 14 residues. CDR3 DNA sequence: TGTGCCAGCTCATGGACAGGGTCTCAAGAGACCCAGTACTTC. It codes for CASSWTGSQETQYF.

The chain uses TRBV6-1 and TRBJ1-6, with D possibly TRBD1 on 6 matching bases. The ends were cut back, 5 bases at V and 7 bases at J, with 15 bases in the middle. Germline lookup yields CDR1 MNHNS and CDR2 SASEGT. This CDR3 contains 15 residues. The CDR3 bases are TGTGCCAGCAGTCGGGGGCAGGGGTTCAATTCACCCCTCCACTTT. Translated, it gives CASSRGQGFNSPLHF.

This clonotype came up a few times. CDR3 sequence (DNA): TGTGCCACCAAACTTTTTGATTCGAACACTGAAGCTTTCTTT. This translates into CATKLFDSNTEAFF. The rearrangement joins TRBV6-1 to TRBJ1-1, with unresolved D. Trimming left V 10 bases short and J 1 base short, with 16 bases between. This CDR3 contains 14 residues. The V gene's germline CDR1 is MNHNS and CDR2 SASEGT.

In this sample, this clonotype turned up a few times. This rearrangement joins TRBV7-8 to TRBJ2-7; possibly TRBD1 for D (5 bases). Trimming removed 3 bases at V and 7 bases at J, with 10 bases between. The CDR3 has 12 amino acids. CDR1 and CDR2 from the germline V gene are SGHVS and FQNEAQ. CDR3 amino acids: CASSLGLREQYF. The CDR3 coding sequence is TGTGCCAGCAGCTTGGGGCTTCGAGAGCAGTACTTC.

This clonotype has more than one count but fewer than ten. In DNA, the CDR3 is TGTGCCAGCAGTAAAAGCTTGGCAGATACGCAGTATTTT. Protein: CASSKSLADTQYF. This chain links TRBV6-4 with TRBJ2-3; D is unresolved. The CDR3 totals 13 residues. Trimming cost V 5 bases and J 4 bases, with 10 bases left between them. CDR1 and CDR2 (germline): MRHNA, SNTAGT.

This clonotype was observed a handful of times. The V and J genes are TRBV15 and TRBJ1-2, with D perhaps TRBD1 (6 bases). The CDR3 extends over 13 amino acids. Trimming stripped 3 bases from V and 2 bases from J, with 7 bases between. Germline loops: CDR1 LNHNV, CDR2 YYDKDF (reference sequence). The chain's CDR3 is CATSSDRNYGYTF. For the CDR3, the DNA is TGTGCCACCAGCAGTGACAGGAACTATGGCTACACCTTC.

The V call is TRBV5-1, the J call TRBJ2-5; 10 bases line up with TRBD2. Unmatched junction bases numbered 10, after V lost 0 bases and J lost 5 bases. Per germline, CDR1 SGHRS and CDR2 YFSETQ. CDR3 length equals 17 residues. The CDR3 nucleotides read TGCGCCAGCAGCTTGGCCCTAGCGGGGGCTCCGAGGGAGACCCAGTACTTC. It translates to CASSLALAGAPRETQYF.

The rearrangement uses TRBV5-4 and TRBJ1-1; TRBD1 might be the D (5 bases). The CDR3 sequence is 15 residues long. CDR1 SGHNT and CDR2 YYREEE come from the germline V gene (reference sequence). Between the trimmed V and J ends, which lost 4 bases and 0 bases, there was a span of 13 bases. CDR3 DNA: TGTGCCAGCAGCCGAGACCGGGGGATGAACACTGAAGCTTTCTTT. Its translation is CASSRDRGMNTEAFF.

This chain links TRBV29-1 with TRBJ2-3, with D perhaps given as TRBD1 or TRBD2 (9 bases each). The CDR3 is made up of 14 amino acids. The V end lost 5 bases, the J end lost 8 bases, and 20 bases lay between the germline ends. Germline V gene sequence: CDR1 SQVTM, CDR2 ANQGSEA. The CDR3 here is CSVLREGQGGTQYF. CDR3 DNA sequence: TGCAGCGTTTTGCGGGAGGGACAGGGCGGTACGCAGTATTTT.